The 21 T cell receptor beta chains presented below share a single source sample, sequenced in a study of T cell responses to AZD1222 COVID-19 vaccine. Assay used: immunoSEQ multiplex PCR; TCRdb lists only in-frame clones, some missing. The top ten clones hold roughly 1.6% of a sample with 150,000 to 190,000 clones, 90% to 95% of them seen once. The starting material was peripheral blood, obtained 28 days after the second AZD1222 dose. The receptors originated from an adult who received the AZD1222 COVID-19 vaccine.

This chain links TRBV6-5 with TRBJ2-5; D is possibly TRBD1 (6 bases). This CDR3 comprises 15 residues. V lost 6 bases, J lost 0 bases, and 14 bases lay in between. The germline CDR1 and CDR2 sequences are MNHEY and SVGAGI. CDR3 region: CASRTDRPNQETQYF. DNA for the CDR3: TGTGCCAGCAGAACGGACAGACCCAACCAAGAGACCCAGTACTTC.

The chain couples TRBV2 to TRBJ2-1; perhaps TRBD2 as D (6 bases). This CDR3 is built from 13 residues. Germline assignment: CDR1 SNHLY and CDR2 FYNNEI. V was pared by 10 bases and J by 3 bases, with 13 bases between. DNA for the CDR3: TGTGCCACCCCTCCGGGGGTCTACAATGAGCAGTTCTTC. It specifies CATPPGVYNEQFF.

This chain connects TRBV5-6 to TRBJ2-2, with D perhaps TRBD2 (6 bases). V lost 0 bases to trimming and J lost 4 bases, with 13 bases between them. The V gene's germline CDR1 is SGHDT and CDR2 YYEEEE. The CDR3 is made up of 16 amino acids. The CDR3 coding sequence is TGTGCCAGCAGCTTGGCGGGCGGGACCAGCACCGGGGAGCTGTTTTTT. Its protein is CASSLAGGTSTGELFF.

The chain links TRBV5-3 to TRBJ2-7; 8 nucleotides agree with TRBD2. TRBV5-3 is an ORF, with its function uncertain. The CDR3 contains 11 residues. V dropped 1 base and J dropped 13; count of bases not matched to a gene: 4. CDR3 bases: TGTGCCAGAAGCTTGATAGGGACTAGATACTTC. Protein product: CARSLIGTRYF.

The V call is TRBV24-1, the J call TRBJ2-2; no clear D. Germline V gene sequence: CDR1 KGHDR, CDR2 SFDVKD. Trimming left V 4 bases short and J 4 bases short, with 12 bases between. The CDR3 is made up of 15 amino acids. DNA of the CDR3: TGTGCCACCAGTGACGCAGGCCGAGGCACCGGGGAGCTGTTTTTT. Its translation is CATSDAGRGTGELFF.

The chain carries TRBV5-1 and TRBJ1-1, with 8 bases that match TRBD1. V shed 3 bases and J 3 bases; nucleotides not matched to a gene: 4. CDR1 is SGHRS and CDR2 is YFSETQ in the germline V gene. The CDR3 totals 14 residues. CDR3 in DNA: TGCGCCAGCAGCTCAGGGGGCGGGTACACTGAAGCTTTCTTT. It codes for CASSSGGGYTEAFF.

This rearrangement joins TRBV19 to TRBJ1-2; 8 positions match TRBD1. The CDR3 has 18 residues. Per germline, CDR1 LNHDA and CDR2 SQIVND (reference sequence). With 7 bases clipped from V and 2 bases from J, the junction kept 18 bases outside the gene matches. The CDR3 DNA reads TGTGCCAGTACAGAGACAGGGGCCCCGAGAGATGGAAACTATGGCTACACCTTC. This codes for CASTETGAPRDGNYGYTF.

The chain recombines TRBV19 with TRBJ1-3; D gene uncertain. Trimming cost V 5 bases and J 0 bases, with 14 bases left between them. The CDR3 has 16 residues. Germline assignment: CDR1 LNHDA and CDR2 SQIVND (reference sequence). In DNA, the CDR3 is TGTGCCAGTAGTCTCGAAGGACCCTCCTCTGGAAACACCATATATTTT. This gives the protein CASSLEGPSSGNTIYF.

This chain connects TRBV7-9 to TRBJ1-1; D is undetermined. This CDR3 has 13 amino acids. V lost 3 bases, J lost 1 base, and 6 bases lay in between. Per germline, CDR1 SEHNR and CDR2 FQNEAQ (reference sequence). CDR3 protein: CASSFLENTEAFF. The CDR3 bases are TGTGCCAGCAGCTTCCTTGAGAACACTGAAGCTTTCTTT.

This chain joins TRBV6-2 or TRBV6-3 and TRBJ2-7; weak D call: TRBD2 (6 bases). Trimming pared 0 bases from V and 0 bases from J, leaving 12 bases between. From germline, CDR1 is MNHEY and CDR2 SVGEGT. This CDR3 has 16 amino acids. The CDR3 reads CASSYSAAGLSYEQYF. CDR3 sequence (DNA): TGTGCCAGCAGTTACTCTGCGGCGGGACTCTCCTACGAGCAGTACTTC.

The chain carries TRBV6-5 and TRBJ1-1; no clear D gene. Deletions cut 6 bases from V and 3 bases from J, with 5 bases between. Germline V gene sequence: CDR1 MNHEY, CDR2 SVGAGI. CDR3 length: 11 residues. The CDR3 is CASRGYTEAFF. The CDR3, as DNA: TGTGCCAGCAGAGGCTACACTGAAGCTTTCTTT.

This clone is deemed medium-sized (0.01 to 0.1%). The chain joins TRBV12-3 or TRBV12-4 to TRBJ1-2; D gene ambiguous. V was trimmed by 8 bases and J by 5 bases, leaving 12 bases between them. This CDR3 contains 12 residues. The CDR3 reads CASASLGYGYTF. Written as DNA, the CDR3 is TGTGCCAGCGCCTCCCTGGGATATGGCTACACCTTC.

This sequence joins TRBV19 and TRBJ1-5, with D uncertain. Trimming shortened V by 0 bases and J by 9 bases, and 15 bases separated the two germline ends. The CDR3 is 15 amino acids. CDR1 LNHDA and CDR2 SQIVND come from the germline V gene (reference sequence). CDR3 in amino acids: CASSIDRAQIGPQHF. The CDR3 region has the DNA TGTGCCAGTAGTATAGACCGGGCCCAGATAGGGCCCCAGCATTTT.

The rearrangement links TRBV19 to TRBJ1-6; unclear D gene. In germline, CDR1 is LNHDA, CDR2 SQIVND (reference sequence). Trimming shortened V by 3 bases and J by 7 bases, and 7 bases separated the two germline ends. The CDR3 totals 13 residues. CDR3 sequence: CASSMDTNSPLHF. DNA for the CDR3: TGTGCCAGTAGTATGGATACCAATTCACCCCTCCACTTT.

The chain has TRBV2 and TRBJ1-6; D gene uncertain. Germline lookup yields CDR1 SNHLY and CDR2 FYNNEI. Between the trimmed V and J ends, which lost 6 bases and 8 bases, there was a span of 8 bases. The CDR3 loop spans 12 amino acids. CDR3 DNA sequence: TGTGCCAGCAGGATTGGGTATTCACCCCTCCACTTT. Protein product: CASRIGYSPLHF.

J is TRBJ2-3 and V is TRBV20-1; D unclear. There are 11 residues in the CDR3. Germline-derived CDR1 and CDR2 are DFQATT and SNEGSKA (reference sequence). V was pared by 0 bases and J by 8 bases, with 6 bases between. The CDR3 DNA sequence: TGCAGTGCTAGAGATGGGCGTACGCAGTATTTT. It codes for CSARDGRTQYF.

This sequence joins TRBV5-1 and TRBJ2-2, with 7 bases fitting TRBD1. After removal of 4 bases from V and 6 bases from J, the junction contained 3 bases not matched to a gene. Germline V gives CDR1 SGHRS, CDR2 YFSETQ. There are 13 residues in the CDR3. The CDR3 DNA sequence: TGCGCCAGCAGCATTCAGGGGGCCGGGGAGCTGTTTTTT. Protein product: CASSIQGAGELFF.

This sequence joins TRBV3-1 (or the pseudogene TRBV3-2) and TRBJ2-7; 7 bases match TRBD1. The CDR3 spans 15 residues. Germline CDR1 and CDR2: LGHDT and YNNKEL (reference sequence). Losses at the gene ends were 6 bases for V and 4 bases for J; bases not matched to a gene: 12. As DNA, the CDR3 is TGTGCCAGCAGTCGAGATACGGGACAGCTTTACGAGCAGTACTTC. As protein: CASSRDTGQLYEQYF.

The chain employs TRBV5-1 and TRBJ1-2; maybe TRBD1 (6 bases). V was pared by 4 bases and J by 0 bases, with 13 bases between. Germline V gene sequence: CDR1 SGHRS, CDR2 YFSETQ. CDR3 length equals 15 residues. The CDR3 region has the DNA TGCGCCAGCAGCCGAGACAGGACAGCTAACTATGGCTACACCTTC. Its protein product is CASSRDRTANYGYTF.

This clone was seen only once. The chain couples TRBV6-1 to TRBJ2-1, with 10 bases fitting TRBD1. Germline assignment: CDR1 MNHNS and CDR2 SASEGT. The CDR3 runs to 17 residues. V gave up 2 bases and J gave up 8 bases; unmatched junction bases: 12. CDR3 loop: CASSERPPGQGSDEQFF. CDR3 nucleotide sequence: TGTGCCAGCAGTGAAAGGCCCCCGGGACAGGGGAGCGATGAGCAGTTCTTC.

The sample holds a few counts of this clone. The V call is TRBV10-3, the J call TRBJ2-7; D is unclear. Trimming took 2 bases from V and 2 from J, leaving 10 bases between them. This CDR3 has 14 amino acids. Germline V lookup: CDR1 ENHRY, CDR2 SYGVKD. The CDR3 reads CAISERADTYEQYF. The CDR3 coding sequence is TGTGCCATCAGTGAGCGGGCGGATACCTACGAGCAGTACTTC.